This TCR beta chain is from a study of blood T cells in healthy people across ages. Study at large: About one barcoded beta molecule per two T cells was captured by template switching. Overall study results and limits: Older individuals had lower TCR beta diversity per million T cells (the decline was roughly linear).

A second PCR, run for roughly 7 to 12 cycles, used a sample-barcoded 5' primer plus a J-beta primer mix. TCRdb re-called the 5' RACE reads through MiXCR, storing one row per CDR3 protein. The sample has about 800,000 distinct CDR3 sequences; roughly 64% are singletons. As concerns this clonotype: Its antigen is not known.

V dropped 6 bases and J dropped 7 bases, with 16 bases sitting between them. CDR3 length: 13 residues. From germline, CDR1 is DFQATT and CDR2 SNEGSKA (reference sequence). The sequenced sample was blood. The chain carries TRBV20-1 and TRBJ1-5; tentative D call: TRBD1 (5 bases). The TCR comes from a man in his thirties or forties in good health. CDR3 DNA sequence: TGCAGTGCGTCGAGAGGGGAATTACAGCCCCAGCATTTT. It is translated as CSASRGELQPQHF.